The 14 T cell receptor beta chains in this list originate from one sample, sequenced in a study of cytomegalovirus exposure and HLA in healthy donors. Primers for the PCR totalled 60 Vbeta and 13 Jbeta. Assay: immunoSEQ multiplex PCR; the TCRdb copy retains only in-frame clones and omits some. The repertoire holds about 70,000 clones, approximately 90% seen once, with 2% in the top ten. Sequences were obtained from PBMCs. Receptors were obtained from a woman younger than 45 in good health and CMV-seronegative.

The chain links TRBV5-1 to TRBJ2-7; D possibly corresponds to TRBD1 (6 bases). V lost 4 bases, J lost 2 bases, and 13 bases lay in between. CDR1 and CDR2 from the germline V gene are SGHRS and YFSETQ. The CDR3 is 14 amino acids. DNA for the CDR3: TGCGCCAGCAGCCTTAACAGGGAGACCTACGAGCAGTACTTC. Its protein is CASSLNRETYEQYF.

In this sample, this clone turned up once. Other DNA sequences in this sample translate to the same CDR3. The J gene is TRBJ2-7, the V gene TRBV6-5, with 7 bases that match TRBD1. After removal of 3 bases from V and 3 bases from J, the junction contained 8 bases not matched to a gene. There are 15 residues in the CDR3. Per germline, CDR1 MNHEY and CDR2 SVGAGI. CDR3 coding DNA: TGTGCCAGCAGTTATTACGGACAGGAAATCTACGAGCAGTACTTC. As protein: CASSYYGQEIYEQYF.

V is TRBV19 and J is TRBJ1-2; 12 bases map to TRBD1. CDR3 length equals 15 residues. Germline values: CDR1 LNHDA, CDR2 SQIVND (reference sequence). With V trimmed by 6 bases and J by 4 bases, 6 bases remained unmatched. The CDR3 sequence is CASRGQGAWGYGYTF. The CDR3 DNA is TGTGCCAGTAGGGGACAGGGGGCCTGGGGCTATGGCTACACCTTC.

The CDR3 region is CASSRTWTGESNEQFF. DNA for the CDR3: TGTGCCAGCAGCCGTACCTGGACAGGGGAATCGAATGAGCAGTTCTTC. The V gene is TRBV6-4, the J gene TRBJ2-1, with 9 bases fitting TRBD1. The germline gives CDR1 MRHNA, CDR2 SNTAGT. The CDR3 is 16 residues long. V gave up 6 bases and J gave up 7 bases; unmatched junction bases: 13.

This clone was observed a single time. The rearrangement uses TRBV18 and TRBJ2-5; D call uncertain. The CDR3 is made up of 12 amino acids. Trimming removed 6 bases from V and 5 bases from J, with 10 bases in between. Germline CDR1 and CDR2: KGHSH and LQKENI. The CDR3 region is CASSLEEETQYF. The CDR3 bases are TGTGCCAGCTCCCTCGAGGAGGAGACCCAGTACTTC.

The chain is built from TRBV7-8 and TRBJ1-2; D is undetermined. V lost 1 base and J lost 2, with 8 bases in between. Germline lookup yields CDR1 SGHVS and CDR2 FQNEAQ. This CDR3 region has 14 residues. The CDR3 sequence is CASSLDGENYGYTF. CDR3 in DNA: TGTGCCAGCAGCTTAGATGGAGAGAACTATGGCTACACCTTC.

J is TRBJ1-5 and V is TRBV5-3; 7 bases are shared with TRBD1. TRBV5-3 is reported as an ORF; its role is uncertain. V shed 4 bases and J 4 bases; nucleotides not matched to a gene: 14. This CDR3 contains 17 residues. CDR3 in DNA: TGTGCCAGAAGCCCAGCTCCGACAGGGTACCCTAATCAGCCCCAGCATTTT. Amino acids: CARSPAPTGYPNQPQHF.

This chain connects TRBV19 to TRBJ1-1; the match to TRBD1 covers 7 bases. The germline CDR1 and CDR2 sequences are LNHDA and SQIVND (reference sequence). There are 13 residues in the CDR3. With V trimmed by 10 bases and J by 0 bases, 5 bases remained unmatched. CDR3 in amino acids: CATADRLNTEAFF. For the CDR3, the DNA is TGTGCCACCGCGGACAGGCTGAACACTGAAGCTTTCTTT.

The V and J genes are TRBV18 and TRBJ2-5; no firm D call. V lost 2 bases, J lost 3 bases, and 10 bases lay in between. There are 14 residues in the CDR3. Germline-derived CDR1 and CDR2 are KGHSH and LQKENI. The DNA of the CDR3 is TGTGCCAGCTCACCAATGTTGGCCGAAGAGACCCAGTACTTC. Protein: CASSPMLAEETQYF.

The chain is built from TRBV6-6 and TRBJ1-2; 7 positions match TRBD1. The CDR3 totals 13 residues. Germline CDR1 reads MNHNY; CDR2 reads SVGAGI (reference sequence). V lost 7 bases, J lost 2 bases, and 4 bases stayed unmatched. CDR3 DNA sequence: TGTGCCAGCACCCCAGGGGGGAACTATGGCTACACCTTC. This sequence encodes CASTPGGNYGYTF.

This clone has just one count. The chain is built from TRBV18 and TRBJ2-7; 11 bases map to TRBD2. This CDR3 is built from 19 residues. V lost 2 bases and J lost 0; bases outside the gene matches: 12. Germline loops: CDR1 KGHSH, CDR2 LQKENI. The CDR3 here is CASSPRGLAAYKLSYEQYF. As DNA, the CDR3 is TGTGCCAGCTCACCAAGGGGACTAGCGGCTTACAAGCTCTCCTACGAGCAGTACTTC.

This sequence joins TRBV6-1 and TRBJ1-2, with 7 bases that match TRBD1. V was clipped by 6 bases and J by 7 bases; unmatched bases: 8. The germline CDR1 and CDR2 sequences are MNHNS and SASEGT. This CDR3 spans 13 amino acids. CDR3 DNA sequence: TGTGCCAGCAGATTCGACAGGGACAGTGGCTACACCTTC. It translates to CASRFDRDSGYTF.

In this sample, this clone turned up once. The genes are TRBV5-1 and TRBJ2-3; 7 bases fit TRBD2. From germline, CDR1 is SGHRS and CDR2 YFSETQ. The CDR3 length is 16 residues. V gave up 4 bases and J gave up 0 bases; unmatched junction bases: 8. The CDR3 reads CASSMTSFSSTDTQYF. For the CDR3, the DNA is TGCGCCAGCAGCATGACTAGCTTTAGTAGCACAGATACGCAGTATTTT.

J is TRBJ1-3 and V is TRBV10-3; 8 nucleotides align to TRBD1. The CDR3 covers 15 residues. CDR1 and CDR2 (germline): ENHRY, SYGVKD. J gave up 0 bases and V 4 bases, and 2 bases lay outside the gene matches. CDR3 protein: CAISARGPSGNTIYF. CDR3 bases: TGTGCCATCAGTGCCAGGGGGCCCTCTGGAAACACCATATATTTT.